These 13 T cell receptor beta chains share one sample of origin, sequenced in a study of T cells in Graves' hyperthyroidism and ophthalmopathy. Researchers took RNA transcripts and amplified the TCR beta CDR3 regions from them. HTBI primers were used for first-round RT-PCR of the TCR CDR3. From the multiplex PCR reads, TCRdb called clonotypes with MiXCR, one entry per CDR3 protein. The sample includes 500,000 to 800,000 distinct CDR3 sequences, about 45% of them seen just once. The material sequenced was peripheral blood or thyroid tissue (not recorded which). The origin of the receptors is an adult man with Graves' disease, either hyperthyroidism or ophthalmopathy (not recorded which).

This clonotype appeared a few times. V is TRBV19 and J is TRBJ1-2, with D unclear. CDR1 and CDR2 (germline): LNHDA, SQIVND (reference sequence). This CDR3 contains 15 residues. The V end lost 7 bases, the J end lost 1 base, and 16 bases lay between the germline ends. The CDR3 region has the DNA TGTGCCAGTACCCCCGAGATCAGAATTAACTATGGCTACACCTTC. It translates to CASTPEIRINYGYTF.

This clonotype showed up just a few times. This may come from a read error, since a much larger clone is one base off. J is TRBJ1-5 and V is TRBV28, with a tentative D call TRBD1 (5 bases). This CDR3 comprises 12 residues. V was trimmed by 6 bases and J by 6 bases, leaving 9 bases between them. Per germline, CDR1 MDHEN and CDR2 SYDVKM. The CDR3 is CASSSGLQPQHF. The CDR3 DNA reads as TGTGCCAGCAGCTCAGGGCTTCAGCCCCAGCATTTT.

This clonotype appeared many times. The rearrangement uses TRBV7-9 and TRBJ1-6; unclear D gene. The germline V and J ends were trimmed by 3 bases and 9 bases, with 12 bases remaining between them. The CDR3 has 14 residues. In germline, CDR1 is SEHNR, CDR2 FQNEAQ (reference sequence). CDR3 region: CASSLIGPGSPLHF. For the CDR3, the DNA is TGTGCCAGCAGCTTGATTGGTCCTGGTTCACCCCTCCACTTT.

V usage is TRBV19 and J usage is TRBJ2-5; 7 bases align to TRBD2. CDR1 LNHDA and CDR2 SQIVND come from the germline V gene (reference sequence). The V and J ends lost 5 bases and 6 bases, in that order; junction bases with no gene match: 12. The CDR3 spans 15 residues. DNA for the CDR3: TGTGCCAGTAGTTTCTCGGGGGGTAACGAAAAGACCCAGTACTTC. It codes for CASSFSGGNEKTQYF.

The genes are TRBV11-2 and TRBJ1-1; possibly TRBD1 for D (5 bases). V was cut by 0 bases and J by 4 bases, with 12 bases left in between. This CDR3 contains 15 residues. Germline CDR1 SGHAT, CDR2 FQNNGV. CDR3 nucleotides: TGTGCCAGCAGCTTAGATCGAGGGGAGGGCACTGAAGCTTTCTTT. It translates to CASSLDRGEGTEAFF. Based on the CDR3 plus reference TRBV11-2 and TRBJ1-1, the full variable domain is EAGVAQSPRYKIIEKRQSVAFWCNPISGHATLYWYQQILGQGPKLLIQFQNNGVVDDSQLPKDRFSAERLKGVDSTLKIQPAKLEDSAVYLCASSLDRGEGTEAFFGQGTRLTVV.

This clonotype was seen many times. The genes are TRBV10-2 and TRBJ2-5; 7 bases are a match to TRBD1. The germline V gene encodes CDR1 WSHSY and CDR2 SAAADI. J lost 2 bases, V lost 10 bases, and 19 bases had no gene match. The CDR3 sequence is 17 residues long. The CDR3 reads CATTLVGSLDRQETQYF. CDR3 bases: TGCGCCACAACTCTAGTTGGGTCGCTGGACAGGCAAGAGACCCAGTACTTC.

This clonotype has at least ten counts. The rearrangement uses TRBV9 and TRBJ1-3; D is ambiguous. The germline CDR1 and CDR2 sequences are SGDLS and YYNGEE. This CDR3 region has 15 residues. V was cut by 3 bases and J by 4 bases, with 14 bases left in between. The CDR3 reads CASSEATGWGNTIYF. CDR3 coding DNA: TGTGCCAGCAGCGAGGCAACTGGCTGGGGAAACACCATATATTTT.

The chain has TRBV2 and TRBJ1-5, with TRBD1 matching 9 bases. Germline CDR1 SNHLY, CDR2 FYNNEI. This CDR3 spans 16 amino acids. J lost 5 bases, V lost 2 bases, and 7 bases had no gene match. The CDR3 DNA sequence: TGTGCCAGCAGTGAAATCACAGGGGGCGCGGATCAGCCCCAGCATTTT. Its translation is CASSEITGGADQPQHF.

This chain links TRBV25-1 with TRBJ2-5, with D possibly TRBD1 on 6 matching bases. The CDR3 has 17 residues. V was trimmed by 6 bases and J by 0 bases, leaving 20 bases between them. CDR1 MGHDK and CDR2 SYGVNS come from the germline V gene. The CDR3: CASSGSVGARDQETQYF. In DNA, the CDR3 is TGTGCCAGCAGCGGAAGCGTGGGGGCCAGAGACCAAGAGACCCAGTACTTC. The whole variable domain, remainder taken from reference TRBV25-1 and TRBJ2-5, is EADIYQTPRYLVIGTGKKITLECSQTMGHDKMYWYQQDPGMELHLIHYSYGVNSTEKGDLSSESTVSRIRTEHFPLTLESARPSHTSQYLCASSGSVGARDQETQYFGPGTRLLVL.

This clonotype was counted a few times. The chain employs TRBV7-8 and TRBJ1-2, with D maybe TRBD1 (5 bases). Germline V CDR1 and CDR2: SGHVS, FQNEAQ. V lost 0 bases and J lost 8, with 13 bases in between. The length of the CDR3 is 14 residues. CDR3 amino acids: CASSLALIGEGYTF. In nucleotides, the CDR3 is TGTGCCAGCAGCTTAGCGCTCATAGGGGAGGGCTACACCTTC.

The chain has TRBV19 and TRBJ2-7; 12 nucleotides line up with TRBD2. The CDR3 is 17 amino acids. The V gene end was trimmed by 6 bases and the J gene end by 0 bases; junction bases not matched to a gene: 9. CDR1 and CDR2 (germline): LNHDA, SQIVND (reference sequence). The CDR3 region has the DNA TGTGCCAGTAGCCCTCGCCTAGCGGGGGGGTACTCCTACGAGCAGTACTTC. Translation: CASSPRLAGGYSYEQYF. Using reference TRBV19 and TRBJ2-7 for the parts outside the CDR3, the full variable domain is DGGITQSPKYLFRKEGQNVTLSCEQNLNHDAMYWYRQDPGQGLRLIYYSQIVNDFQKGDIAEGYSVSREKKESFPLTVTSAQKNPTAFYLCASSPRLAGGYSYEQYFGPGTRLTVT.

The CDR3 protein is CASSSFTGTEAFF. Here the CDR3 DNA reads TGTGCCAGCAGCTCTTTCACCGGCACTGAAGCTTTCTTT. The chain recombines TRBV7-8 with TRBJ1-1; D is uncertain. V lost 4 bases and J lost 4, with 10 bases in between. This CDR3 comprises 13 residues. From germline, CDR1 is SGHVS and CDR2 FQNEAQ.

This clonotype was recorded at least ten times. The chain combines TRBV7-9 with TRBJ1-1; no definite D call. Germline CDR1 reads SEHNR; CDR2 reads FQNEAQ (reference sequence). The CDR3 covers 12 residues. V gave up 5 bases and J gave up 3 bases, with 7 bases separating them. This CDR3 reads CASSRDDTEAFF. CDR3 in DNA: TGTGCCAGCAGCCGTGATGACACTGAAGCTTTCTTT.